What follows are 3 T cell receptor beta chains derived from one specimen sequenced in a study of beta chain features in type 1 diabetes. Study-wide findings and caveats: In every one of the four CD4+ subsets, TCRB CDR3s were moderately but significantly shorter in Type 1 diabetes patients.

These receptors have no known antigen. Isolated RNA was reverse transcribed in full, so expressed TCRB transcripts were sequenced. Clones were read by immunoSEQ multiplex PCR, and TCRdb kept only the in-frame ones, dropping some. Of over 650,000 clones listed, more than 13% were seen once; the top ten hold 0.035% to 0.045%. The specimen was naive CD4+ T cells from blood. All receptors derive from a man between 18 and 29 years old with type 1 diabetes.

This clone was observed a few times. The chain's CDR3 is CAISEWGTGGINEQYF. CDR3 in DNA: TGTGCCATCAGTGAGTGGGGGACAGGGGGCATCAACGAGCAGTACTTC. This chain uses TRBV10-3 with TRBJ2-7; 12 bases are shared with TRBD1. CDR3 length equals 16 residues. V lost 1 base, J lost 5 bases, and 6 bases stayed unmatched. Germline V lookup: CDR1 ENHRY, CDR2 SYGVKD.

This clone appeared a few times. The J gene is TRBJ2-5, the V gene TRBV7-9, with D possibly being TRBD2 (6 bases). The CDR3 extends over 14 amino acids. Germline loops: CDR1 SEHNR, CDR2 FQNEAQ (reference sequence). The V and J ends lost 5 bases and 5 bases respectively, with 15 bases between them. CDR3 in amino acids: CASSLPRAGETQYF. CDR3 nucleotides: TGTGCCAGCAGCCTCCCCCGGGCGGGGGAGACCCAGTACTTC.

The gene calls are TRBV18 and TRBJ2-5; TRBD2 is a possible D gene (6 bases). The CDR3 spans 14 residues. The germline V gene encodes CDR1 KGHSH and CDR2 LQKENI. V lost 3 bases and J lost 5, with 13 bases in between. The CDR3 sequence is CASSPFARGETQYF. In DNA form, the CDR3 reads TGTGCCAGCTCACCGTTCGCCCGGGGGGAGACCCAGTACTTC.